Below are 14 T cell receptor beta chains sequenced from a single sample in a study of T cell responses to AZD1222 COVID-19 vaccine (dated by TCRdb to about 2021). The label giving this sample's time point can be read as: baseline before first vaccination. Receptors were amplified or captured by the immunoSEQ multiplex PCR assay. In TCRdb, the immuneACCESS table is reduced to in-frame sequences with V and J assigned. These tables do not hold every clone; where another copy was compared, an unresolved V gene accounts for under half, and the others remain unexplained. For this sample there are approximately 150,000 clones; around 94% appear just once. 1.3% of the sample comes from the top ten. The specimen was peripheral blood, collected on day 0 of AZD1222 vaccination. These receptor sequences come from an adult in good health.

The gene calls are TRBV25-1 and TRBJ1-6, with D perhaps matching TRBD1 (5 bases). Trimming left V 1 base short and J 11 bases short, with 6 bases between. The CDR3 consists of 12 residues. Looked up from germline, CDR1 is MGHDK and CDR2 is SYGVNS. The CDR3 DNA reads TGTGCCAGCAGTGAATTACAGGCACCCCTCCACTTT. The encoded protein is CASSELQAPLHF. The full variable domain, completed using reference TRBV25-1 and TRBJ1-6, is EADIYQTPRYLVIGTGKKITLECSQTMGHDKMYWYQQDPGMELHLIHYSYGVNSTEKGDLSSESTVSRIRTEHFPLTLESARPSHTSQYLCASSELQAPLHFGNGTRLTVT.

With regard to this clone: This specimen includes other DNA sequences encoding the same CDR3. The chain joins TRBV30 to TRBJ1-2; no definite D call. Germline CDR1 is GTSNPN and CDR2 is SVGIG (reference sequence). Trimming shortened V by 4 bases and J by 4 bases, and 7 bases separated the two germline ends. The CDR3 runs 11 residues. CDR3 bases: TGTGCCTGGACAGGAGGCTATGGCTACACCTTC. Amino acids: CAWTGGYGYTF. Variable domain in full (rest from reference TRBV30 and TRBJ1-2): SQTIHQWPATLVQPVGSPLSLECTVEGTSNPNLYWYRQAAGRGLQLLFYSVGIGQISSEVPQNLSASRPQDRQFILSSKKLLLSDSGFYLCAWTGGYGYTFGSGTRLTVV.

The chain recombines TRBV11-2 with TRBJ1-2; 7 bases align to TRBD1. Germline CDR1 is SGHAT and CDR2 is FQNNGV. V shed 5 bases and J 4 bases; nucleotides not matched to a gene: 13. The CDR3 extends over 16 amino acids. CDR3: CASSSSPDRPSYGYTF. The CDR3, as DNA: TGTGCCAGCAGCAGCAGCCCGGACAGGCCCTCCTATGGCTACACCTTC. Looking up the rest from reference TRBV11-2 and TRBJ1-2 gives the full variable domain: EAGVAQSPRYKIIEKRQSVAFWCNPISGHATLYWYQQILGQGPKLLIQFQNNGVVDDSQLPKDRFSAERLKGVDSTLKIQPAKLEDSAVYLCASSSSPDRPSYGYTFGSGTRLTVV.

The rearrangement links TRBV6-5 to TRBJ1-3; no clear D gene. V shed 8 bases and J shed 0 bases, with 11 bases lying between them. Looked up from germline, CDR1 is MNHEY and CDR2 is SVGAGI. The CDR3 consists of 14 residues. CDR3 region: CASREIVSGNTIYF. The CDR3 DNA is TGTGCCAGCCGGGAAATCGTCTCTGGAAACACCATATATTTT.

This chain connects TRBV7-6 to TRBJ1-4, with TRBD1 matching 10 bases. V dropped 0 bases and J dropped 6; count of bases not matched to a gene: 4. The length of the CDR3 is 16 residues. In germline, CDR1 is SGHVS, CDR2 FNYEAQ. In DNA, the CDR3 is TGTGCCAGCAGCTTAGCCCCGGACAGGGGGGATGAAAAACTGTTTTTT. Translated: CASSLAPDRGDEKLFF.

The genes are TRBV2 and TRBJ1-1, with 7 bases that match TRBD1. The CDR3 runs 14 residues. The V gene end was trimmed by 2 bases and the J gene end by 6 bases; junction bases not matched to a gene: 6. Germline CDR1 is SNHLY and CDR2 is FYNNEI. In DNA, the CDR3 is TGTGCCAGCAGTGAACAGGGGGTTTGGGCTGAAGCTTTCTTT. Protein: CASSEQGVWAEAFF.

Concerning this clone itself: At one boundary the junction diverges from the germline segment, which might be a read error. The chain couples TRBV10-3 to TRBJ1-4; D is possibly TRBD1 (5 bases). In germline, CDR1 is ENHRY, CDR2 SYGVKD. This CDR3 has 12 residues. CDR3 nucleotide sequence: TGTGCCATCAGTGAGGGGACCGGGACCCCGATTTTT. The encoded protein is CAISEGTGTPIF.

This chain joins TRBV5-1 and TRBJ2-5; D possibly corresponds to TRBD2 (6 bases). Germline V CDR1 and CDR2: SGHRS, YFSETQ. V lost 0 bases to trimming and J lost 1 base, with 13 bases between them. This CDR3 contains 16 residues. CDR3 sequence (DNA): TGCGCCAGCAGCTTGGTTATCGGGAGCCCCCAAGAGACCCAGTACTTC. Translated: CASSLVIGSPQETQYF.

The chain links TRBV20-1 to TRBJ2-5, with TRBD1 identical over 8 bases. J was trimmed by 1 base and V by 3 bases; bases with no gene match: 16. This CDR3 region has 18 residues. Germline V CDR1 and CDR2: DFQATT, SNEGSKA (reference sequence). The CDR3, as DNA: TGCAGTGCTAGTGCCGCCCCAGGGGGCGGGCCCCCCCAAGAGACCCAGTACTTC. It encodes CSASAAPGGGPPQETQYF.

The CDR3 here is CASSLIGANEKLFF. In nucleotides, the CDR3 is TGCGCCAGCAGCTTGATCGGGGCTAATGAAAAACTGTTTTTT. V and J are TRBV5-1 and TRBJ1-4, with D unresolved. The germline V gene has CDR1 SGHRS and CDR2 YFSETQ. There are 14 residues in the CDR3. Trimming left V 1 base short and J 3 bases short, with 7 bases between.

The chain has TRBV5-4 and TRBJ2-5, with 7 nucleotides matching TRBD1. CDR1 is SGHNT, CDR2 YYREEE, per germline (reference sequence). The trim removed 4 bases at V and 4 bases at J, leaving 13 bases unmatched. The CDR3 sequence is 16 residues long. The CDR3 protein is CASSAANDRVGETQYF. DNA of the CDR3: TGTGCCAGCAGCGCCGCCAACGACAGGGTGGGAGAGACCCAGTACTTC.

The V call is TRBV27, the J call TRBJ1-4; a weak D match, TRBD1 (5 bases). The CDR3 length is 15 residues. Germline V gene lookup returns CDR1 MNHEY and CDR2 SMNVEV (reference sequence). The V end lost 5 bases, the J end lost 7 bases, and 17 bases lay between the germline ends. CDR3 nucleotides: TGTGCCAGCAGTCCCCTGGGAGGGGTCGGTGAAAAACTGTTTTTT. Its translation is CASSPLGGVGEKLFF.

This clone was picked up one time. V and J are TRBV7-2 and TRBJ2-7; the match to TRBD1 covers 7 bases. Germline lookup yields CDR1 SGHTA and CDR2 FQGNSA. Losses at the gene ends were 2 bases for V and 3 bases for J; bases not matched to a gene: 4. The CDR3 runs 14 residues. CDR3 nucleotide sequence: TGTGCCAGCAGCTTATCCCGGGACAGCTACGAGCAGTACGTC. This translates into CASSLSRDSYEQYV.

Turning to this clone: One end of the junction varies from germline; a read error may be responsible. The chain carries TRBV6-1 and TRBJ1-2; tentative D call: TRBD1 (5 bases). Germline CDR1 reads MNHNS; CDR2 reads SASEGT. This CDR3 region has 13 residues. CDR3 nucleotides: TGTGCCAGCAGTGAAACCGGGGACTACGGCTACACCTTC. Amino acid sequence: CASSETGDYGYTF.